The 7 T cell receptor beta chains below were found in one sample sequenced in a study of blood T cell repertoires in COVID-19. The table came from immunoSEQ multiplex PCR; TCRdb's copy has only in-frame clones and leaves some out. Of over 200,000 clones in the sample, 80% to 90% were seen once. The sequencing sample was made of peripheral blood. These receptors came from a woman aged 80 or over with active or convalescent COVID-19.

This chain links TRBV9 with TRBJ2-3; weak D call: TRBD2 (6 bases). Trimming shortened V by 4 bases and J by 1 base, and 16 bases separated the two germline ends. Germline CDR1 reads SGDLS; CDR2 reads YYNGEE. The CDR3 extends over 16 amino acids. CDR3: CASSTRRASGTDTQYF. The CDR3 coding sequence is TGTGCCAGCAGCACCCGGCGGGCTAGCGGCACAGATACGCAGTATTTT.

The V call is TRBV28, the J call TRBJ1-6; D not resolved. The germline V gene encodes CDR1 MDHEN and CDR2 SYDVKM. This CDR3 has 14 residues. Deletions cut 3 bases from V and 10 bases from J, with 13 bases between. CDR3 residues: CASSFGWGGSPLHF. The CDR3 bases are TGTGCCAGCAGTTTCGGCTGGGGAGGCTCACCCCTCCACTTT.

The chain couples TRBV14 to TRBJ2-3; 7 nucleotides agree with TRBD2. This CDR3 comprises 16 residues. With 4 bases clipped from V and 0 bases from J, the junction kept 7 bases outside the gene matches. CDR1 is SGHDN, CDR2 FVKESK, per germline. The CDR3 here is CASSPGLAASTDTQYF. CDR3 nucleotide sequence: TGTGCCAGCAGCCCGGGGCTAGCGGCTAGCACAGATACGCAGTATTTT.

The chain has TRBV6-1 and TRBJ2-3, with 11 nucleotides matching TRBD2. The CDR3 covers 18 residues. The germline gives CDR1 MNHNS, CDR2 SASEGT. Trimming took 3 bases from V and 4 from J; bases not matched to a gene: 12. The CDR3 sequence is CASSDLFSGRVSSDTQYF. Written as DNA, the CDR3 is TGTGCCAGCAGTGACTTATTTAGCGGGAGGGTATCTTCAGATACGCAGTATTTT.

The chain joins TRBV27 to TRBJ1-5; 7 positions agree with TRBD1. This CDR3 is 16 amino acids long. CDR1 and CDR2 from the germline V gene are MNHEY and SMNVEV (reference sequence). The ends lost 4 bases at V and 4 bases at J; junction bases unmatched: 10. For the CDR3, the DNA is TGTGCCAGCAGTTCCGTCACAGGGGTTGGTAATCAGCCCCAGCATTTT. Translation: CASSSVTGVGNQPQHF.

V and J are TRBV9 and TRBJ1-3; D possibly corresponds to TRBD1 (6 bases). This CDR3 spans 17 amino acids. Germline V CDR1 and CDR2: SGDLS, YYNGEE. The V end lost 3 bases, the J end lost 4 bases, and 20 bases lay between the germline ends. For the CDR3, the DNA is TGTGCCAGCAGCGCCGAGGGAGGGGGGTTCATCGGAAACACCATATATTTT. Residues: CASSAEGGGFIGNTIYF. The variable domain in full, with the rest retrieved from reference TRBV9 and TRBJ1-3, is DSGVTQTPKHLITATGQRVTLRCSPRSGDLSVYWYQQSLDQGLQFLIQYYNGEERAKGNILERFSAQQFPDLHSELNLSSLELGDSALYFCASSAEGGGFIGNTIYFGEGSWLTVV.

In this sample, this clone turned up once. The genes are TRBV5-1 and TRBJ2-7; the match to TRBD1 covers 9 bases. The J segment lost 0 bases and the V segment lost 7 bases, leaving 5 bases of the junction unmatched. CDR3 length equals 14 residues. From germline, CDR1 is SGHRS and CDR2 YFSETQ. The CDR3 sequence: CASLPTGGSYEQYF. The DNA for the CDR3 is TGCGCCAGCCTACCGACAGGGGGCTCCTACGAGCAGTACTTC.